This T cell receptor (beta chain) was profiled in a study of neurological immune-mediated disorders. TCRdb fed the 5' RACE reads into MiXCR, producing one record per CDR3 protein. The data contain about 55,000 distinct CDR3 sequences, 3.6% of them singletons. This clonotype showed up just a few times. The CDR3 length is 14 residues. After removal of 6 bases from V and 1 base from J, the junction contained 3 bases not matched to a gene. CDR1 and CDR2 from the germline V gene are SGHRS and YFSETQ. The rearrangement joins TRBV5-1 to TRBJ2-2, with 7 nucleotides matching TRBD1. Sequenced material: PBMCs. This receptor was obtained from a young man with multiple sclerosis. The CDR3 is CASKGQMNTGELFF. Written as DNA, the CDR3 is TGCGCCAGCAAGGGACAGATGAACACCGGGGAGCTGTTTTTT.